Below, 21 T cell receptor beta chains from the same sample are listed, as sequenced in a study of shared clonotypes between healthy human individuals. Sequencing was performed with immunoSEQ multiplex PCR; in TCRdb, only in-frame clones are kept and a portion is missing. The sample has over 950,000 clones, 70% to 85% seen once; the top ten hold roughly 0.82%. Sequenced input: memory CD4+ T cells from PBMCs. Noted subset: CD45RA-negative fraction. The source is a man younger than 35 in good health. Some clones in this sample may be carry-over from other donors' samples.

The chain couples TRBV5-4 to TRBJ2-7; 8 positions match TRBD1. The germline V gene has CDR1 SGHNT and CDR2 YYREEE (reference sequence). Trimming at V came to 7 bases and at J to 3 bases, leaving 9 bases not matched to a gene. The CDR3 extends over 14 amino acids. CDR3 sequence (DNA): TGTGCCAGCGGACGGACAGGGTTAGACTACGAGCAGTACTTC. Translation: CASGRTGLDYEQYF. Supplemented by reference TRBV5-4 and TRBJ2-7, the full variable domain reads ETGVTQSPTHLIKTRGQQVTLRCSSQSGHNTVSWYQQALGQGPQFIFQYYREEENGRGNFPPRFSGLQFPNYSSELNVNALELDDSALYLCASGRTGLDYEQYFGPGTRLTVT.

The chain is built from TRBV30 and TRBJ1-5, with D possibly TRBD1 on 5 matching bases. V lost 1 base to trimming and J lost 0 bases, with 10 bases between them. The CDR3 is made up of 15 amino acids. The germline V gene encodes CDR1 GTSNPN and CDR2 SVGIG (reference sequence). CDR3 sequence reads: CAWSGSGNSNQPQHF. In DNA form, the CDR3 reads TGTGCCTGGAGTGGGTCAGGGAATAGCAATCAGCCCCAGCATTTT.

This chain links TRBV27 with TRBJ2-1; 9 bases fit TRBD2. The CDR3 has 16 residues. Per germline, CDR1 MNHEY and CDR2 SMNVEV (reference sequence). V was clipped by 3 bases and J by 7 bases; unmatched bases: 10. The CDR3 DNA reads TGTGCCAGCAGTTTGCAGGGCGGGAGGGCCGGGAATGAGCAGTTCTTC. Its translation is CASSLQGGRAGNEQFF.

The sample holds one count of this clone. This chain uses TRBV4-1 with TRBJ2-3; the match to TRBD1 covers 10 bases. CDR1 MGHRA and CDR2 YSYEKL come from the germline V gene. Trimming took 1 base from V and 5 from J; bases not matched to a gene: 9. The CDR3 sequence is 17 residues long. CDR3 amino acids: CASSQATGGTNVDTQYF. The DNA of the CDR3 is TGCGCCAGCAGCCAAGCGACAGGGGGCACTAACGTAGATACGCAGTATTTT.

The chain uses TRBV30 and TRBJ1-2, with unresolved D. CDR1 and CDR2 from the germline V gene are GTSNPN and SVGIG (reference sequence). V lost 1 base to trimming and J lost 0 bases, with 12 bases between them. The CDR3 extends over 15 amino acids. CDR3 sequence reads: CAWSEAAAANYGYTF. CDR3 in DNA: TGTGCCTGGAGTGAGGCAGCAGCAGCTAACTATGGCTACACCTTC.

The V call is TRBV10-3, the J call TRBJ2-1; 8 bases are a match to TRBD2. The germline gives CDR1 ENHRY, CDR2 SYGVKD. The CDR3 has 13 amino acids. V lost 8 bases and J lost 2; bases outside the gene matches: 2. The CDR3 loop is CAIGRGAYNEQFF. In DNA, the CDR3 is TGTGCCATCGGGCGGGGGGCCTACAATGAGCAGTTCTTC.

The CDR3 sequence is CATSRDGFTEAFF. Here the CDR3 DNA reads TGTGCCACCAGCAGAGACGGCTTCACTGAAGCTTTCTTT. The chain recombines TRBV15 with TRBJ1-1; D remains unclear. CDR1 is LNHNV, CDR2 YYDKDF, per germline (reference sequence). V was pared by 0 bases and J by 4 bases, with 6 bases between. CDR3 length equals 13 residues.

The rearrangement joins TRBV28 to TRBJ1-1; D is ambiguous. The germline gives CDR1 MDHEN, CDR2 SYDVKM. V shed 2 bases and J shed 11 bases, with 12 bases lying between them. The CDR3 totals 12 residues. For the CDR3, the DNA is TGTGCCAGCAGTTTACGGGGTGTCGAGGCTTTCTTT. It encodes CASSLRGVEAFF.

This clone occurred many times. The rearrangement uses TRBV6-1 and TRBJ1-3; D is unclear. V lost 9 bases and J lost 6, with 12 bases in between. The CDR3 is 12 amino acids. Germline V lookup: CDR1 MNHNS, CDR2 SASEGT. CDR3 in amino acids: CASIGSQNTIYF. The CDR3 nucleotides read TGTGCCAGTATTGGTTCCCAAAACACCATATATTTT.

V is TRBV30 and J is TRBJ2-7; no clear D gene. Germline V gene sequence: CDR1 GTSNPN, CDR2 SVGIG (reference sequence). The CDR3 is 16 amino acids. V was shortened by 0 bases and J by 2 bases, with 17 bases between the two germline ends. This CDR3 reads CAWSVETGLGTYEQYF. CDR3 DNA sequence: TGTGCCTGGAGTGTGGAGACGGGTCTGGGGACCTACGAGCAGTACTTC.

J is TRBJ2-1 and V is TRBV7-9; 12 positions match TRBD2. The germline V gene has CDR1 SEHNR and CDR2 FQNEAQ (reference sequence). CDR3 length equals 16 residues. V was clipped by 5 bases and J by 4 bases; unmatched bases: 6. CDR3 bases: TGTGCCAGCAGCCGCCCCGGGACTAGCGGGTACAATGAGCAGTTCTTC. Amino acid sequence: CASSRPGTSGYNEQFF.

The J gene is TRBJ1-2, the V gene TRBV28; D not certain. Germline assignment: CDR1 MDHEN and CDR2 SYDVKM. V gave up 3 bases and J gave up 8 bases, with 13 bases separating them. The CDR3 spans 13 residues. The CDR3 spells CASSLLTAGGYTF. In DNA, the CDR3 is TGTGCCAGCAGTTTGTTAACAGCGGGGGGCTACACCTTC.

The rearrangement uses TRBV7-2 and TRBJ1-5; D ambiguous. Trimming took 5 bases from V and 2 from J, leaving 16 bases between them. Germline assignment: CDR1 SGHTA and CDR2 FQGNSA. The CDR3 consists of 16 residues. CDR3 sequence: CASSPPGVAGNQPQHF. CDR3 nucleotide sequence: TGTGCCAGCAGCCCCCCCGGAGTTGCAGGCAATCAGCCCCAGCATTTT.

V gene TRBV15 combines with J gene TRBJ2-1; weak D call: TRBD1 (6 bases). The germline V and J ends were trimmed by 2 bases and 9 bases, with 11 bases remaining between them. Per germline, CDR1 LNHNV and CDR2 YYDKDF (reference sequence). This CDR3 is built from 13 residues. CDR3 sequence reads: CATSRRGSGEQFF. The CDR3 DNA is TGTGCCACCAGCAGAAGGGGGTCGGGTGAGCAGTTCTTC.

The chain carries TRBV14 and TRBJ2-5; 9 nucleotides align to TRBD1. This CDR3 spans 15 amino acids. The V gene end was trimmed by 4 bases and the J gene end by 0 bases; junction bases not matched to a gene: 3. CDR1 is SGHDN, CDR2 FVKESK, per germline. The CDR3 region has the DNA TGTGCCAGCAGCCGGGACAGGGCCTACCAAGAGACCCAGTACTTC. It translates to CASSRDRAYQETQYF.

This clone has just one count. V usage is TRBV4-1 and J usage is TRBJ1-2, with D possibly matching TRBD1 (6 bases). The CDR3 has 16 amino acids. CDR1 and CDR2 from the germline V gene are MGHRA and YSYEKL. Deletions cut 0 bases from V and 8 bases from J, with 19 bases between. This CDR3 reads CASSQEGAAGVEGYTF. The CDR3 nucleotides are TGCGCCAGCAGCCAAGAGGGGGCAGCGGGGGTGGAAGGCTACACCTTC.

This clone was recorded once. The V and J genes are TRBV9 and TRBJ2-3; D not resolved. Germline values: CDR1 SGDLS, CDR2 YYNGEE. CDR3 size: 12 residues. V gave up 4 bases and J gave up 1 base, with 4 bases separating them. The CDR3 DNA follows: TGTGCCAGCAGCCCGGGCACAGATACGCAGTATTTT. Translation: CASSPGTDTQYF.

The rearrangement uses TRBV19 and TRBJ2-5; 8 bases map to TRBD2. The ends lost 4 bases at V and 2 bases at J; junction bases unmatched: 6. The length of the CDR3 is 15 residues. The germline V gene has CDR1 LNHDA and CDR2 SQIVND (reference sequence). CDR3 DNA sequence: TGTGCCAGTAGTACCCGACTAGCGAGACAAGAGACCCAGTACTTC. This codes for CASSTRLARQETQYF.

The V call is TRBV11-2, the J call TRBJ2-7; D is unclear. Trimming took off 4 bases at V and 1 base at J, with 11 bases between the two ends. The CDR3 runs to 14 residues. Germline V gives CDR1 SGHAT, CDR2 FQNNGV. Here the CDR3 DNA reads TGTGCCAGCAGCTCACCCCCCGCGTCCTACGAGCAGTACTTC. The encoded protein is CASSSPPASYEQYF.

The chain carries TRBV18 and TRBJ2-1, with TRBD1 matching over 9 bases. Germline V gene data show CDR1 as KGHSH and CDR2 as LQKENI. The CDR3 length is 15 residues. V dropped 6 bases and J dropped 5; count of bases not matched to a gene: 8. CDR3 coding DNA: TGTGCCAGCTCCCCGGGACAGGGAATGAACAATGAGCAGTTCTTC. This encodes CASSPGQGMNNEQFF.

This clone was seen a few times. The rearrangement links TRBV5-1 to TRBJ1-2; D unclear. There are 13 residues in the CDR3. Per the germline V gene, CDR1 is SGHRS and CDR2 is YFSETQ. The ends were cut back, 0 bases at V and 6 bases at J, with 9 bases in the middle. This CDR3 is CASSLESGDGYTF. The CDR3 DNA reads as TGCGCCAGCAGCTTGGAGTCTGGGGATGGCTACACCTTC.